Below are 22 T cell receptor beta chains sequenced from a single sample in a study of chemoradiotherapy in HPV16-positive cancers. Clones were read by immunoSEQ multiplex PCR, and TCRdb kept only the in-frame ones, dropping some. Of about 66,000 clones in the sample, 85% to 90% were seen once. This material consisted of blood, taken from a patient who underwent chemoradiotherapy. The receptors shown here come from a human donor with HPV-associated anogenital cancer.

This sequence joins TRBV28 and TRBJ2-7, with 7 positions matching TRBD1. With 2 bases clipped from V and 9 bases from J, the junction kept 7 bases outside the gene matches. The CDR3 loop spans 13 amino acids. CDR1 and CDR2 from the germline V gene are MDHEN and SYDVKM. The CDR3 DNA is TGTGCCAGCAGTTTAATCCCCAGACAGGGGCAGTACTTC. This gives the protein CASSLIPRQGQYF. The variable domain in full, with the rest retrieved from reference TRBV28 and TRBJ2-7, is DVKVTQSSRYLVKRTGEKVFLECVQDMDHENMFWYRQDPGLGLRLIYFSYDVKMKEKGDIPEGYSVSREKKERFSLILESASTNQTSMYLCASSLIPRQGQYFGPGTRLTVT.

Written as DNA, the CDR3 is TGTGCCAGCCTGGACAGTCTTTCCTTATACTCTGGAAACACCATATATTTT. Translating it yields CASLDSLSLYSGNTIYF. This rearrangement joins TRBV2 to TRBJ1-3; possible D gene TRBD1, 6 bases. Trimming pared 8 bases from V and 0 bases from J, leaving 20 bases between. The V gene's germline CDR1 is SNHLY and CDR2 FYNNEI. CDR3 length: 17 amino acids.

The chain carries TRBV9 and TRBJ2-3; D call uncertain. Trimming pared 3 bases from V and 5 bases from J, leaving 13 bases between. This CDR3 contains 14 residues. Per germline, CDR1 SGDLS and CDR2 YYNGEE. The DNA of the CDR3 is TGTGCCAGCAGCGACGGCGTAGTAGGAGATACGCAGTATTTT. Its protein is CASSDGVVGDTQYF.

This clone occurred once. The genes are TRBV6-1 and TRBJ1-2; D gene ambiguous. Germline V lookup: CDR1 MNHNS, CDR2 SASEGT. This CDR3 region has 13 residues. V lost 4 bases to trimming and J lost 6 bases, with 12 bases between them. In DNA form, the CDR3 reads TGTGCCAGCAGTGTCCTCCGGTGGGATGGCTACACCTTC. The encoded protein is CASSVLRWDGYTF.

The chain has TRBV7-6 and TRBJ1-1; no firm D call. V was trimmed by 2 bases and J by 0 bases, leaving 7 bases between them. The CDR3 sequence is 14 residues long. Looked up from germline, CDR1 is SGHVS and CDR2 is FNYEAQ. The CDR3 reads CASSLSNLNTEAFF. The CDR3 DNA reads as TGTGCCAGCAGCTTAAGTAATCTGAACACTGAAGCTTTCTTT. Full variable domain (outside the CDR3, taken from reference TRBV7-6 and TRBJ1-1): GAGVSQSPRYKVTKRGQDVALRCDPISGHVSLYWYRQALGQGPEFLTYFNYEAQQDKSGLPNDRFSAERPEGSISTLTIQRTEQRDSAMYRCASSLSNLNTEAFFGQGTRLTVV.

This clone was recorded only once. The V and J genes are TRBV11-1 and TRBJ2-3; D unclear. This CDR3 is 14 amino acids long. The V gene's germline CDR1 is SGHAT and CDR2 FQDESV (reference sequence). V gave up 1 base and J gave up 1 base, with 6 bases separating them. CDR3 in amino acids: CASSLGTRTDTQYF. Here the CDR3 DNA reads TGTGCCAGCAGCTTAGGGACCCGCACAGATACGCAGTATTTT.

The chain employs TRBV28 and TRBJ2-7, with 8 bases fitting TRBD2. V shed 6 bases and J 2 bases; nucleotides not matched to a gene: 6. This CDR3 has 14 residues. Germline lookup yields CDR1 MDHEN and CDR2 SYDVKM. The chain's CDR3 is CASSSPGLAYEQYF. CDR3 nucleotides: TGTGCCAGCAGCTCCCCGGGACTAGCCTACGAGCAGTACTTC.

The genes are TRBV7-9 and TRBJ2-3, with D perhaps TRBD1 (6 bases). Between the trimmed V and J ends, which lost 5 bases and 0 bases, there was a span of 15 bases. CDR1 is SEHNR and CDR2 is FQNEAQ in the germline V gene (reference sequence). The CDR3 is made up of 16 amino acids. The CDR3 reads CASSHKEDRSTDTQYF. Here the CDR3 DNA reads TGTGCCAGCAGCCATAAGGAGGACAGAAGCACAGATACGCAGTATTTT.

The V and J genes are TRBV7-8 and TRBJ2-5, with 13 bases lining up with TRBD2. The germline gives CDR1 SGHVS, CDR2 FQNEAQ. The CDR3 has 17 amino acids. V lost 5 bases, J lost 1 base, and 7 bases stayed unmatched. CDR3 loop: CASSIRTSGGLQETQYF. The CDR3 nucleotides read TGTGCCAGCAGCATCCGGACTAGCGGGGGCCTCCAAGAGACCCAGTACTTC. The full variable domain, its missing parts supplied by reference TRBV7-8 and TRBJ2-5, is GAGVSQSPRYKVAKRGQDVALRCDPISGHVSLFWYQQALGQGPEFLTYFQNEAQLDKSGLPSDRFFAERPEGSVSTLKIQRTQQEDSAVYLCASSIRTSGGLQETQYFGPGTRLLVL.

V usage is TRBV13 and J usage is TRBJ2-7; 8 nucleotides line up with TRBD2. CDR3 length: 13 residues. J was trimmed by 3 bases and V by 5 bases; bases with no gene match: 3. Per germline, CDR1 PRHDT and CDR2 FYEKMQ (reference sequence). The CDR3 DNA is TGTGCCAGCAGCATGGGACTAGACTACGAGCAGTACTTC. Encoded protein: CASSMGLDYEQYF.

The V gene is TRBV28, the J gene TRBJ2-7; 7 positions match TRBD1. Trimming took 5 bases from V and 7 from J; bases not matched to a gene: 14. Germline CDR1 is MDHEN and CDR2 is SYDVKM. This CDR3 region has 15 residues. CDR3 loop: CASSRRGPGWVEQYF. The CDR3 DNA follows: TGTGCCAGCAGTCGAAGGGGGCCCGGTTGGGTAGAGCAGTACTTC.

The rearrangement joins TRBV7-9 to TRBJ1-2; 7 nucleotides agree with TRBD1. CDR1 is SEHNR, CDR2 FQNEAQ, per germline (reference sequence). V was pared by 1 base and J by 14 bases, with 7 bases of the junction left unmatched. This CDR3 comprises 12 residues. The CDR3 DNA sequence: TGTGCCAGCAGCTTAGGGACAGGATGGGGGACCTTC. Encoded protein: CASSLGTGWGTF. Full variable domain (remainder filled in from reference TRBV7-9 and TRBJ1-2): DTGVSQNPRHKITKRGQNVTFRCDPISEHNRLYWYRQTLGQGPEFLTYFQNEAQLEKSRLLSDRFSAERPKGSFSTLEIQRTEQGDSAMYLCASSLGTGWGTFGSGTRLTVV.

The chain carries TRBV2 and TRBJ2-5; D is unresolved. From germline, CDR1 is SNHLY and CDR2 FYNNEI. Trimming removed 8 bases from V and 3 bases from J, with 13 bases in between. CDR3 length equals 13 residues. Here the CDR3 DNA reads TGTGCCAGCTCAAAGACTGGTGAAGAGACCCAGTACTTC. Amino acid sequence: CASSKTGEETQYF.

This clone has a handful of counts. V usage is TRBV9 and J usage is TRBJ1-1; D may be TRBD1 (5 bases). Germline V lookup: CDR1 SGDLS, CDR2 YYNGEE. The CDR3 covers 15 residues. V was cut by 0 bases and J by 3 bases, with 12 bases left in between. This CDR3 is CASSVVSGGYTEAFF. For the CDR3, the DNA is TGTGCCAGCAGCGTAGTTTCGGGGGGATACACTGAAGCTTTCTTT.

V is TRBV5-1 and J is TRBJ2-7; D remains ambiguous. The CDR3 extends over 14 amino acids. V was pared by 0 bases and J by 1 base, with 8 bases between. Germline loops: CDR1 SGHRS, CDR2 YFSETQ. The chain's CDR3 is CASSLGPASYEQYF. The CDR3 bases are TGCGCCAGCAGCTTGGGGCCAGCGTCCTACGAGCAGTACTTC.

This chain connects TRBV5-1 to TRBJ2-5; TRBD2 agrees at 11 bases. Losses at the gene ends were 0 bases for V and 4 bases for J; bases not matched to a gene: 2. The CDR3 consists of 15 residues. CDR1 is SGHRS, CDR2 YFSETQ, per germline. DNA for the CDR3: TGCGCCAGCAGCTTGGGTACTAGCGGGAGAGAGACCCAGTACTTC. As protein: CASSLGTSGRETQYF.

This chain joins TRBV18 and TRBJ2-5; D remains unclear. From germline, CDR1 is KGHSH and CDR2 LQKENI. V was trimmed by 0 bases and J by 2 bases, leaving 4 bases between them. This CDR3 is built from 13 residues. The CDR3 protein is CASSPPIQETQYF. The CDR3 DNA reads TGTGCCAGCTCACCACCCATTCAAGAGACCCAGTACTTC. Looking up the rest from reference TRBV18 and TRBJ2-5 gives the full variable domain: NAGVMQNPRHLVRRRGQEARLRCSPMKGHSHVYWYRQLPEEGLKFMVYLQKENIIDESGMPKERFSAEFPKEGPSILRIQQVVRGDSAAYFCASSPPIQETQYFGPGTRLLVL.

The chain has TRBV21-1 and TRBJ1-2. TRBV21-1 is reported as a pseudogene. The CDR3 extends over 11 amino acids. This CDR3 reads CATKGDYGYTF. The CDR3, as DNA: TGTGCCACCAAGGGCGACTATGGCTACACCTTC.

This chain links TRBV2 with TRBJ2-5, with D possibly matching TRBD2 (6 bases). The length of the CDR3 is 15 residues. The ends were cut back, 5 bases at V and 3 bases at J, with 16 bases in the middle. Per the germline V gene, CDR1 is SNHLY and CDR2 is FYNNEI. The CDR3 DNA follows: TGTGCCAGCAGTCTCCAGGGAGGTTGGGAAGAGACCCAGTACTTC. Amino acids: CASSLQGGWEETQYF.

This clone showed up just a few times. The V gene is TRBV5-4, the J gene TRBJ2-5; the D is unclear. Germline V gene lookup returns CDR1 SGHNT and CDR2 YYREEE (reference sequence). The CDR3 has 12 amino acids. Deletions cut 4 bases from V and 5 bases from J, with 9 bases between. CDR3 protein: CASSPFGETQYF. The CDR3 region has the DNA TGTGCCAGCAGCCCTTTTGGGGAGACCCAGTACTTC.

The count of this clone is one. The CDR3 nucleotides read TGTGCCATCAGTGGGGGGGGCGCCTATGAAAAACTGTTTTTT. It yields the protein CAISGGGAYEKLFF. This sequence joins TRBV10-3 and TRBJ1-4; D is perhaps TRBD1 (6 bases). Germline assignment: CDR1 ENHRY and CDR2 SYGVKD. V lost 4 bases and J 6 bases, leaving 12 bases between the germline ends. CDR3 length equals 14 residues.

This rearrangement joins TRBV7-2 to TRBJ2-3; TRBD1 agrees at 7 bases. The ends lost 8 bases at V and 2 bases at J; junction bases unmatched: 10. The CDR3 is made up of 15 amino acids. Germline lookup yields CDR1 SGHTA and CDR2 FQGNSA. CDR3 protein: CASCALGQPTDTQYF. The CDR3 DNA follows: TGTGCCAGCTGCGCCCTGGGACAGCCCACAGATACGCAGTATTTT.